Presented here are 14 T cell receptor beta chains from one specimen sequenced in a study of cytomegalovirus exposure and HLA in healthy donors. Assay: immunoSEQ multiplex PCR; the TCRdb copy retains only in-frame clones and omits some. Of roughly 180,000 clones listed, 86% were seen once; the top ten hold approximately 7.7%. Sequencing was done on a sample of PBMCs. The receptors derive from a man younger than 40 in good health and CMV-seropositive.

The chain employs TRBV5-1 and TRBJ1-4; TRBD1 matches 7 bases. The germline V gene encodes CDR1 SGHRS and CDR2 YFSETQ. This CDR3 comprises 14 residues. The V segment lost 1 base and the J segment 4 bases; nucleotides outside the gene matches: 1. The CDR3 spells CASSLQGDNEKLFF. CDR3 nucleotides: TGCGCCAGCAGCTTGCAGGGGGATAATGAAAAACTGTTTTTT.

The chain couples TRBV6-1 to TRBJ1-1, with D maybe TRBD1 (6 bases). Trimming removed 6 bases from V and 0 bases from J, with 14 bases in between. The CDR3 is made up of 15 amino acids. Per the germline V gene, CDR1 is MNHNS and CDR2 is SASEGT. Here the CDR3 DNA reads TGTGCCAGCAGGGAGGGGGTTGGGATGAACACTGAAGCTTTCTTT. Translated: CASREGVGMNTEAFF.

This clone was observed a handful of times. This chain connects TRBV28 to TRBJ1-3; D not certain. The germline gives CDR1 MDHEN, CDR2 SYDVKM. V lost 3 bases to trimming and J lost 11 bases, with 8 bases between them. The CDR3 spans 11 residues. CDR3 loop: CASSFVGAIYF. In DNA, the CDR3 is TGTGCCAGCAGTTTCGTGGGTGCCATATATTTT.

The genes are TRBV7-6 and TRBJ2-1; 14 bases agree with TRBD2. The germline gives CDR1 SGHVS, CDR2 FNYEAQ. Trimming cost V 5 bases and J 10 bases; bases outside gene matches: 7. The CDR3 loop spans 15 amino acids. CDR3 sequence: CASSLGLAGDGEQFF. The CDR3 DNA follows: TGTGCCAGCAGCCTGGGACTAGCGGGAGACGGCGAGCAGTTCTTC. Full variable domain (outside the CDR3, taken from reference TRBV7-6 and TRBJ2-1): GAGVSQSPRYKVTKRGQDVALRCDPISGHVSLYWYRQALGQGPEFLTYFNYEAQQDKSGLPNDRFSAERPEGSISTLTIQRTEQRDSAMYRCASSLGLAGDGEQFFGPGTRLTVL.

A few counts support this clone. The chain has TRBV23-1 and TRBJ1-2; D is possibly TRBD1 (5 bases). TRBV23-1 is an open reading frame whose function is uncertain. This CDR3 contains 14 residues. The ends were cut back, 4 bases at V and 3 bases at J, with 12 bases in the middle. The CDR3 bases are TGCGCCAGCAGTCTGGTCGGGGGGGACTATGGCTACACCTTC. It codes for CASSLVGGDYGYTF.

This chain joins TRBV28 and TRBJ1-2; D ambiguous. The germline V and J ends were trimmed by 7 bases and 3 bases, with 12 bases remaining between them. CDR1 and CDR2 (germline): MDHEN, SYDVKM. The CDR3 extends over 13 amino acids. This chain's CDR3 is CASTQDRDYGYTF. Written as DNA, the CDR3 is TGTGCCAGCACTCAGGACCGGGACTATGGCTACACCTTC.

This clone was observed a few times. V gene TRBV2 combines with J gene TRBJ2-7, with D perhaps given as TRBD1 or TRBD2 (5 bases each). The germline gives CDR1 SNHLY, CDR2 FYNNEI. The CDR3 consists of 15 residues. V was pared by 4 bases and J by 4 bases, with 17 bases between. CDR3 in DNA: TGTGCCAGCAGTGGGTGGGACGAGGGTGTGTACGAGCAGTACTTC. Its translation is CASSGWDEGVYEQYF.

This clone was observed a single time. This chain links TRBV4-3 with TRBJ2-1; 7 nucleotides align to TRBD1. V gave up 4 bases and J gave up 2 bases; unmatched junction bases: 5. The CDR3 spans 15 residues. Germline CDR1 is LGHNA and CDR2 is YSLEER. In DNA, the CDR3 is TGCGCCAGCAGCCCAATCGGGACAGCCTACAATGAGCAGTTCTTC. Translation: CASSPIGTAYNEQFF.

This chain joins TRBV5-4 and TRBJ2-7; tentatively, D is TRBD1 (6 bases). CDR3 size: 13 residues. The germline V gene encodes CDR1 SGHNT and CDR2 YYREEE (reference sequence). The V end lost 1 base, the J end lost 6 bases, and 11 bases lay between the germline ends. CDR3 coding DNA: TGTGCCAGCAGCTTGTCACAGGGATCCGAGCAGTACTTC. Translation gives CASSLSQGSEQYF.

The chain has TRBV5-3 and TRBJ2-7; tentative D call: TRBD1 (5 bases). TRBV5-3 is placed among ORFs of uncertain function. The CDR3 has 14 residues. V was shortened by 2 bases and J by 3 bases, with 12 bases between the two germline ends. CDR3 sequence: CARSLGRQCYEQYF. CDR3 nucleotides: TGTGCCAGAAGCTTAGGTAGACAGTGCTACGAGCAGTACTTC.

The chain has TRBV5-1 and TRBJ2-7; 9 positions agree with TRBD1. Germline trimming cut 2 bases from V and 6 bases from J; bases unmatched to any gene: 6. Germline V gene sequence: CDR1 SGHRS, CDR2 YFSETQ. The CDR3 loop spans 14 amino acids. CDR3 protein: CASSLAGTGLEQYF. CDR3 coding DNA: TGCGCCAGCAGCTTAGCCGGGACAGGGCTCGAGCAGTACTTC.

This clone was counted between two and nine times. The chain joins TRBV7-9 to TRBJ2-7; tentatively, D is TRBD2 (6 bases). V was clipped by 3 bases and J by 7 bases, with 10 bases between them. The germline CDR1 and CDR2 sequences are SEHNR and FQNEAQ (reference sequence). This CDR3 spans 12 amino acids. The CDR3 nucleotides are TGTGCCAGCAGCTTTTCGGAGGGAGAGCAGTACTTC. The encoded protein is CASSFSEGEQYF. Variable domain in full (rest from reference TRBV7-9 and TRBJ2-7): DTGVSQNPRHKITKRGQNVTFRCDPISEHNRLYWYRQTLGQGPEFLTYFQNEAQLEKSRLLSDRFSAERPKGSFSTLEIQRTEQGDSAMYLCASSFSEGEQYFGPGTRLTVT.

This clone was detected a few times. J is TRBJ2-2 and V is TRBV18; 9 nucleotides align to TRBD1. The CDR3 contains 16 residues. Looked up from germline, CDR1 is KGHSH and CDR2 is LQKENI. Trimming removed 3 bases from V and 4 bases from J; junction bases left unmatched: 6. DNA of the CDR3: TGTGCCAGCTCACCGGGACAGGGCTTTGGCACCGGGGAGCTGTTTTTT. Translated, it gives CASSPGQGFGTGELFF.

This sequence joins TRBV7-6 and TRBJ1-3; 7 bases map to TRBD1. V was clipped by 6 bases and J by 4 bases; unmatched bases: 3. The germline CDR1 and CDR2 sequences are SGHVS and FNYEAQ. The CDR3 runs to 13 residues. DNA of the CDR3: TGTGCCAGCAGTCCGGGACAGGGAAACACCATATATTTT. Translation: CASSPGQGNTIYF.